One T cell receptor (beta chain) is described in this entry. CDR3 length: 13 amino acids. V lost 4 bases, J lost 14 bases, and 8 bases stayed unmatched. The germline gives CDR1 MNHEY, CDR2 SVGAGI. This entry comes from a study of cytomegalovirus exposure and HLA in healthy donors. 60 Vbeta and 13 Jbeta primers were used in PCR. Clones were sequenced by immunoSEQ multiplex PCR, and TCRdb holds only the in-frame ones, with some missing. The sample includes approximately 100,000 clones, 75% to 85% seen only once; the top ten take about 5%. The sample consisted of PBMCs. The chain links TRBV6-5 to TRBJ1-2, with TRBD1 matching 12 bases. This clonotype originated in a woman in her forties in good health and CMV-seronegative. CDR3 region: CASSSGTGGSWTF. For the CDR3, the DNA is TGTGCCAGCAGTTCCGGGACAGGGGGCAGCTGGACCTTC.